This T cell receptor (beta chain) emerged from a study of blood T cell repertoires in COVID-19. Overall study context: Spain, Italy and the United States supplied samples that represented acute and convalescent COVID-19.

Here immunoSEQ multiplex PCR was the method, and the copy in TCRdb shows in-frame clones only, minus some. The sample includes some 200,000 clones, about 86% of them seen just once. The V segment lost 4 bases and the J segment 4 bases; nucleotides outside the gene matches: 9. Germline V lookup: CDR1 SGHDT, CDR2 YYEEEE. This CDR3 has 15 amino acids. The source of this sequence is a man aged 25 to 40 with active or convalescent COVID-19. The chain combines TRBV5-6 with TRBJ1-2, with 8 positions matching TRBD1. Source material: peripheral blood. As DNA, the CDR3 is TGTGCCAGCAGCCCGGCATTGGGACAGGTCTATGGCTACACCTTC. Its translation: CASSPALGQVYGYTF.